Shown below are 17 T cell receptor beta chains from a single sample sequenced in a study of T-cell reconstitution after alpha-beta-depleted transplantation in children. Molecular barcoding with unique molecular identifiers was used for the TCRbeta library. TCRdb reanalysed the PCR reads using MiXCR and keeps one entry per CDR3 protein. Of about 830,000 distinct CDR3 sequences listed, 16% were seen once; the top ten hold approximately 5%. Sequenced here: PBMCs, mostly from graft donor cells, sampled 360 days after TCRalphabeta/CD19-depleted stem cell transplant. These receptors originate from a male patient younger than 18 who had a stem cell transplant for acute lymphoblastic leukemia, so the T cells may come from the graft donor.

CDR3 sequence (DNA): TGCAGTGAGAAACGGATCTACGAGCAGTACTTC. This encodes CSEKRIYEQYF. The J gene is TRBJ2-7, the V gene TRBV20-1; D not certain. The CDR3 contains 11 residues. Trimming took off 7 bases at V and 3 bases at J, with 10 bases between the two ends. The germline V gene encodes CDR1 DFQATT and CDR2 SNEGSKA (reference sequence).

This clonotype occurred many times. This chain connects TRBV9 to TRBJ1-1; no reliable D call. The CDR3 contains 13 residues. V lost 0 bases, J lost 11 bases, and 14 bases lay in between. Per germline, CDR1 SGDLS and CDR2 YYNGEE. The CDR3 sequence is CASSVGPRPRAFF. The CDR3 nucleotides read TGTGCCAGCAGCGTAGGCCCTCGCCCGAGGGCTTTCTTT. The full variable domain, rest sourced from reference TRBV9 and TRBJ1-1, is DSGVTQTPKHLITATGQRVTLRCSPRSGDLSVYWYQQSLDQGLQFLIQYYNGEERAKGNILERFSAQQFPDLHSELNLSSLELGDSALYFCASSVGPRPRAFFGQGTRLTVV.

This chain joins TRBV20-1 and TRBJ2-1, with 8 nucleotides matching TRBD2. Trimming removed 3 bases from V and 4 bases from J; junction bases left unmatched: 5. The CDR3 sequence is 14 residues long. Germline V gene lookup returns CDR1 DFQATT and CDR2 SNEGSKA (reference sequence). The CDR3 nucleotides read TGCAGTGCTAGCGGGAGGGCCCTATACAATGAGCAGTTCTTC. This sequence encodes CSASGRALYNEQFF.

The rearrangement uses TRBV6-4 and TRBJ2-7; the match to TRBD1 covers 9 bases. Looked up from germline, CDR1 is MRHNA and CDR2 is SNTAGT. The CDR3 sequence is 15 residues long. V lost 2 bases to trimming and J lost 6 bases; unmatched junction nucleotides: 8. The CDR3 DNA reads as TGTGCCAGCAGTGACCCGGGTACAGGGGGCGGCGAGCAGTACTTC. Translated, it gives CASSDPGTGGGEQYF.

In this sample, this clonotype turned up a few times. The V gene is TRBV7-8, the J gene TRBJ2-3; D ambiguous. CDR3 length: 15 residues. Trimming cost V 5 bases and J 2 bases, with 14 bases left between them. Germline V CDR1 and CDR2: SGHVS, FQNEAQ. As DNA, the CDR3 is TGTGCCAGCAGCCGCGGCAGTGGGTTCACAGATACGCAGTATTTT. Encoded protein: CASSRGSGFTDTQYF.

The sample holds a few counts of this clonotype. J is TRBJ2-5 and V is TRBV29-1; 8 nucleotides agree with TRBD1. The J segment lost 1 base and the V segment lost 3 bases, leaving 7 bases of the junction unmatched. This CDR3 spans 15 amino acids. Germline V gene data show CDR1 as SQVTM and CDR2 as ANQGSEA. CDR3 bases: TGCAGCGTTGATAGGGATCAGGGGGCCCAAGAGACCCAGTACTTC. This codes for CSVDRDQGAQETQYF.

This clonotype was counted ten times or more. V and J are TRBV6-1 and TRBJ2-7; tentatively, D is TRBD2 (6 bases). Germline CDR1 is MNHNS and CDR2 is SASEGT. This CDR3 has 13 amino acids. Trimming cost V 6 bases and J 7 bases, with 16 bases left between them. The CDR3 region is CASSSPLREEQYF. CDR3 DNA sequence: TGTGCCAGCAGCTCACCGCTACGGGAGGAGCAGTACTTC.

This clonotype has a handful of counts. The chain carries TRBV7-9 and TRBJ2-1; 8 nucleotides agree with TRBD2. The CDR3 spans 17 residues. Germline loops: CDR1 SEHNR, CDR2 FQNEAQ (reference sequence). V gave up 5 bases and J gave up 0 bases; unmatched junction bases: 9. This CDR3 is CASSARLASSSYNEQFF. The DNA of the CDR3 is TGTGCCAGCAGCGCAAGACTAGCGTCGAGCTCCTACAATGAGCAGTTCTTC.

There are a few counts of this clonotype. The chain combines TRBV7-8 with TRBJ2-7; TRBD1 matches at 9 bases. CDR3 length equals 15 residues. Trimming at V came to 4 bases and at J to 1 base, leaving 5 bases not matched to a gene. In germline, CDR1 is SGHVS, CDR2 FQNEAQ. DNA for the CDR3: TGTGCCAGCAGCTCAACAGGGGGCTATTCCTACGAGCAGTACTTC. This sequence encodes CASSSTGGYSYEQYF.

On this clonotype: A single base separates this from a much larger clone, so it may be a read error. The rearrangement links TRBV9 to TRBJ2-1; maybe TRBD2 (6 bases). This CDR3 has 15 amino acids. Between the trimmed V and J ends, which lost 3 bases and 3 bases, there was a span of 13 bases. Germline V gives CDR1 SGDLS, CDR2 YYNGEE. The CDR3 sequence is CASSASGTDYNEQFF. In nucleotides, the CDR3 is TGTGCCAGCAGCGCCTCCGGGACTGACTACAATGAGCAGTTCTTC. Using reference TRBV9 and TRBJ2-1 for the parts outside the CDR3, the full variable domain is DSGVTQTPKHLITATGQRVTLRCSPRSGDLSVYWYQQSLDQGLQFLIQYYNGEERAKGNILERFSAQQFPDLHSELNLSSLELGDSALYFCASSASGTDYNEQFFGPGTRLTVL.

This clonotype was seen a few times. The chain is built from TRBV20-1 and TRBJ2-1; 10 nucleotides line up with TRBD2. CDR3 size: 16 residues. Germline V gene sequence: CDR1 DFQATT, CDR2 SNEGSKA (reference sequence). V lost 2 bases to trimming and J lost 8 bases; unmatched junction nucleotides: 12. Here the CDR3 reads CSARYRASGSFDEQFF. CDR3 nucleotide sequence: TGCAGTGCTAGATATCGGGCTAGCGGGAGTTTTGATGAGCAGTTCTTC.

This clonotype was observed at least ten times. The chain combines TRBV12-3 or TRBV12-4 with TRBJ1-6, with D unclear. The CDR3 totals 14 residues. Trimming pared 6 bases from V and 4 bases from J, leaving 10 bases between. The CDR3 region is CASSQAGYNSPLHF. The CDR3 nucleotides are TGTGCCAGCAGCCAGGCGGGGTATAATTCACCCCTCCACTTT.

The gene calls are TRBV20-1 and TRBJ2-4; 7 nucleotides line up with TRBD1. V lost 2 bases and J lost 4; bases outside the gene matches: 2. The germline V gene has CDR1 DFQATT and CDR2 SNEGSKA (reference sequence). The CDR3 runs to 13 residues. In nucleotides, the CDR3 is TGCAGTGCTAGAAGGGACAGAAAAAACATTCAGTACTTC. This encodes CSARRDRKNIQYF.

This clonotype is a singleton in its sample. This sequence joins TRBV20-1 and TRBJ1-4, with D hard to call. This CDR3 is 14 amino acids long. Trimming left V 6 bases short and J 6 bases short, with 17 bases between. Germline CDR1 DFQATT, CDR2 SNEGSKA (reference sequence). CDR3 bases: TGCAGTGCAAAACATCCGGGTCCTTATGAAAAACTGTTTTTT. This gives the protein CSAKHPGPYEKLFF.

The genes are TRBV7-9 and TRBJ2-1, with D unclear. Germline V gene lookup returns CDR1 SEHNR and CDR2 FQNEAQ (reference sequence). Trimming pared 8 bases from V and 3 bases from J, leaving 5 bases between. This CDR3 has 11 amino acids. The DNA for the CDR3 is TGTGCCAGCCTAAGCTACAATGAGCAGTTCTTC. Encoded protein: CASLSYNEQFF.

CDR3 nucleotide sequence: TGTGCCAGCAGTCGCATACAGGGGGGTGAGCAGTTCTTC. Protein product: CASSRIQGGEQFF. The chain couples TRBV2 to TRBJ2-1; 8 bases are shared with TRBD1. Germline values: CDR1 SNHLY, CDR2 FYNNEI. The CDR3 is made up of 13 amino acids. Trimming removed 5 bases from V and 9 bases from J; junction bases left unmatched: 6. Drawing the rest from reference TRBV2 and TRBJ2-1, the complete variable domain is EPEVTQTPSHQVTQMGQEVILRCVPISNHLYFYWYRQILGQKVEFLVSFYNNEISEKSEIFDDQFSVERPDGSNFTLKIRSTKLEDSAMYFCASSRIQGGEQFFGPGTRLTVL.

The sample holds many counts of this clonotype. The rearrangement uses TRBV5-1 and TRBJ2-7; 8 positions match TRBD1. The CDR3 is 15 residues long. The V and J ends lost 4 bases and 10 bases, in that order; junction bases with no gene match: 16. Germline CDR1 is SGHRS and CDR2 is YFSETQ. The CDR3 is CASSPGTGLTLNQYF. CDR3 DNA sequence: TGCGCCAGCAGCCCCGGGACAGGACTTACCCTCAACCAGTACTTC.